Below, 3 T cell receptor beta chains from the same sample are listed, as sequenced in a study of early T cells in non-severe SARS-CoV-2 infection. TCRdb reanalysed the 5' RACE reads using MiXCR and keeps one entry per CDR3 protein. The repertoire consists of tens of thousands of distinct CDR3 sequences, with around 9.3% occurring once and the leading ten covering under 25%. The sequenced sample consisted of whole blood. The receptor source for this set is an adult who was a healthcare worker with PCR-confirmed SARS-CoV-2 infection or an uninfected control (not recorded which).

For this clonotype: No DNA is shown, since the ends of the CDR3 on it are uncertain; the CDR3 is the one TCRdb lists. This CDR3 is CASSQTVGPGYTF. The chain is built from TRBV12-3 or TRBV12-4 and TRBJ1-2; the table's D call, TRBD1, was not checked against the DNA. The CDR3 contains 13 residues when both ends are counted.

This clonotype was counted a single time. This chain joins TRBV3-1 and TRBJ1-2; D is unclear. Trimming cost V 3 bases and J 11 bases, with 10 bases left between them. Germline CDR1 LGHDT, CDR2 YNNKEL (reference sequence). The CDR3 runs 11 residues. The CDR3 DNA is TGTGCCAGCAGCCACGGACCCCGGTACACCTTC. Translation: CASSHGPRYTF.

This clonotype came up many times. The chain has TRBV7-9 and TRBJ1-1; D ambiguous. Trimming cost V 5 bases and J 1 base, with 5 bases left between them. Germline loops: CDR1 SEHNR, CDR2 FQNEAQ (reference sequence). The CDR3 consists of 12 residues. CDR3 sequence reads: CASSGRNTEAFF. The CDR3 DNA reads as TGTGCCAGCAGCGGGCGGAACACTGAAGCTTTCTTT.